The clone carrying this TCR beta chain was detected a few times. TCRdb ran MiXCR on the 5' RACE reads and lists one entry per CDR3 protein. Of hundreds of thousands of distinct CDR3 sequences listed, 13% are singletons. The data originate from a study of T cells after yellow fever vaccination. The sample in question was PBMCs, obtained on the day of the yellow fever booster vaccination. The receptor comes from a man in his thirties or forties who received the YFV17D yellow fever vaccine.

The DNA of the CDR3 is TGTGCCTGGAGGGGACAGGGACGGACCGGGGAGCTGTTTTTT. This sequence encodes CAWRGQGRTGELFF. The rearrangement uses TRBV30 and TRBJ2-2; 9 positions match TRBD1. The CDR3 totals 14 residues. Germline trimming cut 3 bases from V and 5 bases from J; bases unmatched to any gene: 4. CDR1 is GTSNPN, CDR2 SVGIG, per germline (reference sequence).